One sample yielded the 10 T cell receptor beta chains listed below, sequenced in a study of beta chain features in type 1 diabetes. Broader study findings: Among patients with Type 1 diabetes, TCRB CDR3s were moderately but significantly shorter in every one of the four CD4+ subsets.

Reverse transcribing all isolated RNA meant expressed TCRB transcripts were sequenced. Sequencing used immunoSEQ multiplex PCR; TCRdb keeps in-frame clones, though not all of them. The sample has tens of thousands of clones; 50% to 75% are singletons. Antigens for these TCRs are unknown. Sequencing input: stem cell memory CD4+ T cells from blood. The origin of the receptors is a woman under 40 with type 1 diabetes.

The V gene is TRBV5-1, the J gene TRBJ1-1; TRBD1 agrees at 11 bases. CDR1 SGHRS and CDR2 YFSETQ come from the germline V gene. Trimming cost V 0 bases and J 6 bases; bases outside gene matches: 1. The CDR3 contains 14 residues. The CDR3 DNA sequence: TGCGCCAGCAGCTTGGGGGGACAGGGGGCTGAAGCTTTCTTT. This codes for CASSLGGQGAEAFF.

This chain connects TRBV5-1 to TRBJ2-2, with D hard to call. V was trimmed by 0 bases and J by 4 bases, leaving 7 bases between them. CDR1 is SGHRS, CDR2 YFSETQ, per germline. The CDR3 contains 14 residues. The CDR3 region is CASSLVDSTGELFF. For the CDR3, the DNA is TGCGCCAGCAGCTTGGTTGATAGCACCGGGGAGCTGTTTTTT.

V gene TRBV4-1 combines with J gene TRBJ1-1; the D is unclear. Per germline, CDR1 MGHRA and CDR2 YSYEKL. V was trimmed by 4 bases and J by 2 bases, leaving 11 bases between them. The CDR3 is made up of 14 amino acids. The CDR3, as DNA: TGCGCCAGCAGCCGTAGATCCATTAACACTGAAGCTTTCTTT. Protein product: CASSRRSINTEAFF.

The rearrangement uses TRBV6-1 and TRBJ2-7; 8 bases are a match to TRBD1. Germline V lookup: CDR1 MNHNS, CDR2 SASEGT. V lost 5 bases, J lost 1 base, and 4 bases stayed unmatched. The CDR3 loop spans 14 amino acids. CDR3 protein: CASSSGTGSYEQYF. DNA of the CDR3: TGTGCCAGCAGTTCCGGGACAGGATCCTACGAGCAGTACTTC.

The chain is built from TRBV28 and TRBJ1-1, with D perhaps TRBD1 (5 bases). Looked up from germline, CDR1 is MDHEN and CDR2 is SYDVKM. The CDR3 runs to 14 residues. V was trimmed by 8 bases and J by 12 bases, leaving 25 bases between them. The CDR3 region has the DNA TGTGCCAGCTCCAGGCCGGGACTAAATTATGCGACTTTCTTT. Its protein is CASSRPGLNYATFF.

The V and J genes are TRBV6-5 and TRBJ1-4; 8 nucleotides agree with TRBD1. The CDR3 covers 15 residues. The J segment lost 4 bases and the V segment lost 4 bases, leaving 5 bases of the junction unmatched. Germline-derived CDR1 and CDR2 are MNHEY and SVGAGI. CDR3 region: CASSLTGGHNEKLFF. CDR3 nucleotide sequence: TGTGCCAGCAGTTTAACAGGGGGTCATAATGAAAAACTGTTTTTT.

This clone occurred a few times. The chain links TRBV28 to TRBJ2-1, with a possible D match to TRBD2 (6 bases). Trimming cost V 6 bases and J 0 bases, with 15 bases left between them. This CDR3 contains 16 residues. Germline V CDR1 and CDR2: MDHEN, SYDVKM. In DNA, the CDR3 is TGTGCCAGCAGCCCGCCGGGACTTGCCTCCTACAATGAGCAGTTCTTC. Its protein is CASSPPGLASYNEQFF.

The gene calls are TRBV29-1 and TRBJ1-2; D call uncertain. From germline, CDR1 is SQVTM and CDR2 ANQGSEA. V was clipped by 4 bases and J by 4 bases, with 10 bases between them. The CDR3 runs to 12 residues. CDR3 sequence: CSVGSGTYGYTF. CDR3 DNA: TGCAGCGTTGGGTCAGGTACCTATGGCTACACCTTC.

This clone was observed once. The genes are TRBV11-2 and TRBJ1-1; TRBD1 aligns across 7 bases. This CDR3 region has 14 residues. The junction had 9 bases not matched to a gene; V was cut back by 5 bases and J by 6 bases. Germline CDR1 SGHAT, CDR2 FQNNGV. The CDR3 loop is CASSPDRTGAEAFF. DNA for the CDR3: TGTGCCAGCAGCCCGGACAGGACGGGGGCTGAAGCTTTCTTT. Looking up the rest from reference TRBV11-2 and TRBJ1-1 gives the full variable domain: EAGVAQSPRYKIIEKRQSVAFWCNPISGHATLYWYQQILGQGPKLLIQFQNNGVVDDSQLPKDRFSAERLKGVDSTLKIQPAKLEDSAVYLCASSPDRTGAEAFFGQGTRLTVV.

V usage is TRBV7-9 and J usage is TRBJ1-2; 7 nucleotides match TRBD1. The CDR3 length is 14 residues. Germline V gives CDR1 SEHNR, CDR2 FQNEAQ (reference sequence). With V trimmed by 5 bases and J by 2 bases, 5 bases remained unmatched. CDR3 sequence (DNA): TGTGCCAGCAGCCCGGGACAGAGCAACTATGGCTACACCTTC. Translated: CASSPGQSNYGYTF.